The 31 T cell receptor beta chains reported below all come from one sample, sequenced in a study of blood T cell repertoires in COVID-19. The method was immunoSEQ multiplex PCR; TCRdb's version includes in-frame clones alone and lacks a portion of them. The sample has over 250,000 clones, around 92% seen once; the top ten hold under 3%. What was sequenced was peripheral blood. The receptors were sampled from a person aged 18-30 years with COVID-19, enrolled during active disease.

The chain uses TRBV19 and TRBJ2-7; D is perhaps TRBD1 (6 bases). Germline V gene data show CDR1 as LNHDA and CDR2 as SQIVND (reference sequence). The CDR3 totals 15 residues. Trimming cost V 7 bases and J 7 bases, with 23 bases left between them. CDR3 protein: CASTPNRVDLREQYF. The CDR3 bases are TGTGCCAGTACCCCGAACAGGGTTGATCTGAGGGAGCAGTACTTC.

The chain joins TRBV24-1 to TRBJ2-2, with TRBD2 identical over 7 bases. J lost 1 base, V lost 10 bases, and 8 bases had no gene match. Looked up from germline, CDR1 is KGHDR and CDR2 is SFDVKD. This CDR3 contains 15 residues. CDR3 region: CATAGRDLNTGELFF. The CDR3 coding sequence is TGTGCCACGGCTGGGAGGGATCTGAACACCGGGGAGCTGTTTTTT.

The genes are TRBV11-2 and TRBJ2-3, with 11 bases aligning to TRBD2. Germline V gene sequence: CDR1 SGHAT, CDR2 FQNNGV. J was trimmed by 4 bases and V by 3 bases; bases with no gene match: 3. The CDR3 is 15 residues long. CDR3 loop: CASSFGSGRADTQYF. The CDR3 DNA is TGTGCCAGCAGCTTTGGTAGCGGGAGGGCAGATACGCAGTATTTT.

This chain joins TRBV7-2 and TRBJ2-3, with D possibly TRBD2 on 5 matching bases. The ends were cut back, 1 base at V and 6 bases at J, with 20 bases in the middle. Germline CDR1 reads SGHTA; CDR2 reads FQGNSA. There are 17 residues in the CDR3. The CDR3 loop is CASSLDLESGSDDTQYF. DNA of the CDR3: TGTGCCAGCAGCTTAGATTTGGAATCGGGAAGCGATGATACGCAGTATTTT. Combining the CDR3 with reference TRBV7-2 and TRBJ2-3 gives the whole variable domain GAGVSQSPSNKVTEKGKDVELRCDPISGHTALYWYRQSLGQGLEFLIYFQGNSAPDKSGLPSDRFSAERTGGSVSTLTIQRTQQEDSAVYLCASSLDLESGSDDTQYFGPGTRLTVL.

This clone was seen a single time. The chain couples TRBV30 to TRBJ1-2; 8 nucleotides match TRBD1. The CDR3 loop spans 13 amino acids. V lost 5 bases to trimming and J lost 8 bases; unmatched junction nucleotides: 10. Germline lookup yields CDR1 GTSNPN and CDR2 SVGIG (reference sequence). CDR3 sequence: CAWDDRGFGGYTF. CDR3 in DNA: TGTGCCTGGGATGACAGGGGTTTCGGCGGCTACACCTTC.

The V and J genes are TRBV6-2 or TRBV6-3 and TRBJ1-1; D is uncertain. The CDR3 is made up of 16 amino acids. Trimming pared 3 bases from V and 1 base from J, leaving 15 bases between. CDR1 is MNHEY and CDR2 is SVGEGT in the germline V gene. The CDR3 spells CASSYGLVEGNTEAFF. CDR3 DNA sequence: TGTGCCAGCAGTTATGGGTTGGTGGAGGGGAACACTGAAGCTTTCTTT.

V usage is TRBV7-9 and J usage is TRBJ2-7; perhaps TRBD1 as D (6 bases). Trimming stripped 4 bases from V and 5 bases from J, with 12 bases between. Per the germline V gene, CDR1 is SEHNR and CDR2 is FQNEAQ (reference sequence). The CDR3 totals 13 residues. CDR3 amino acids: CASSSGPGDEQYF. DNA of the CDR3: TGTGCCAGCAGCTCAGGACCAGGGGACGAGCAGTACTTC.

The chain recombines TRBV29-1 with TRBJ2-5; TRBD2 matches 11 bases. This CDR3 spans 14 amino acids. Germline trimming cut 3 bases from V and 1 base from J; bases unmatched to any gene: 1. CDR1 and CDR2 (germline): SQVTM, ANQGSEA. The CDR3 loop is CSVDGTSGQETQYF. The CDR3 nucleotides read TGCAGCGTTGACGGGACTAGCGGCCAAGAGACCCAGTACTTC.

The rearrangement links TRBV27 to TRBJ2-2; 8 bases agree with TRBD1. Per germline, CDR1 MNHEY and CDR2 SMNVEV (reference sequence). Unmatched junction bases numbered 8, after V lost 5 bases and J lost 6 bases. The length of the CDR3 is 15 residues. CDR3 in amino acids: CASSQPGGRAGELFF. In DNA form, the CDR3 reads TGTGCCAGCAGTCAGCCAGGGGGCCGGGCCGGGGAGCTGTTTTTT.

The CDR3 protein is CASSPGDNYEQYF. CDR3 DNA: TGTGCCAGTAGTCCGGGAGACAATTACGAGCAGTACTTC. The V gene is TRBV6-5, the J gene TRBJ2-7; tentatively, D is TRBD2 (6 bases). The CDR3 consists of 13 residues. CDR1 is MNHEY and CDR2 is SVGAGI in the germline V gene. Trimming took 9 bases from V and 4 from J, leaving 16 bases between them.

The CDR3 sequence is CASSLVAESTDTQYF. DNA for the CDR3: TGCGCCAGCAGCTTGGTGGCGGAGAGCACAGATACGCAGTATTTT. The J gene is TRBJ2-3, the V gene TRBV5-1, with D unclear. The CDR3 consists of 15 residues. Germline V gene sequence: CDR1 SGHRS, CDR2 YFSETQ. V lost 0 bases and J 0 bases, leaving 8 bases between the germline ends.

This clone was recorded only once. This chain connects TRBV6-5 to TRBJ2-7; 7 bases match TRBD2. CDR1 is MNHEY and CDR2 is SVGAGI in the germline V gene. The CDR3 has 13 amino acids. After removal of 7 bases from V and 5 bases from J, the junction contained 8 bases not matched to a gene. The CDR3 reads CASKKAGLDEQYF. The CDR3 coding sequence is TGTGCCAGCAAGAAAGCGGGACTCGACGAGCAGTACTTC.

CDR3 loop: CASSLGSQDNEQFF. CDR3 nucleotides: TGTGCCAGCAGCTTAGGGTCTCAGGACAATGAGCAGTTCTTC. The chain has TRBV7-9 and TRBJ2-1; D not resolved. Germline-derived CDR1 and CDR2 are SEHNR and FQNEAQ (reference sequence). The CDR3 has 14 amino acids. V lost 1 base and J 5 bases, leaving 9 bases between the germline ends.

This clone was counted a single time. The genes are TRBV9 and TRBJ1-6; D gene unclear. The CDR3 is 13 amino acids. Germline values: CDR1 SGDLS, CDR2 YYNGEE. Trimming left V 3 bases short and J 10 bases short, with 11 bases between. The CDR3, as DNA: TGTGCCAGCAGCGACGAGGGATCCTCACCCCTCCACTTT. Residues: CASSDEGSSPLHF.

The CDR3 DNA sequence: TGTGCCAGCAGCTTAGGGGTAGGGACTAGCTATGGCTACACCTTC. As protein: CASSLGVGTSYGYTF. The chain employs TRBV11-2 and TRBJ1-2; D perhaps matches TRBD1 (5 bases). This CDR3 contains 15 residues. Trimming shortened V by 1 base and J by 4 bases, and 13 bases separated the two germline ends. Looked up from germline, CDR1 is SGHAT and CDR2 is FQNNGV.

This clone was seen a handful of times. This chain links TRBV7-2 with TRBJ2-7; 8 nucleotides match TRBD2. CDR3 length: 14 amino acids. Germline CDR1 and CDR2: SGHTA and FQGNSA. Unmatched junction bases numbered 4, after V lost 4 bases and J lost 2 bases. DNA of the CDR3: TGTGCCAGCAGCTCGGGACTAGGCCCCTACGAGCAGTACTTC. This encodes CASSSGLGPYEQYF.

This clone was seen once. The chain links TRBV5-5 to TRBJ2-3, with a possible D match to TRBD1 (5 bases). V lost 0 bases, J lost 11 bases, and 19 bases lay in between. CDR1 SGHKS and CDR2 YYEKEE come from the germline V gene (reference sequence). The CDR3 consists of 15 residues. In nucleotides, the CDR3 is TGTGCCAGCAGCTTGGGGGTAAGGGGCGAGACCTTGCAGTATTTT. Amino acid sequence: CASSLGVRGETLQYF.

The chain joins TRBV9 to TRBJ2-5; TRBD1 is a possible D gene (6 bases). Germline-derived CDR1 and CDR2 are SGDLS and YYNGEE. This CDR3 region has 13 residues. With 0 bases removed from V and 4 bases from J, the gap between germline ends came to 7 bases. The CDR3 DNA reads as TGTGCCAGCAGCGTAGTAGGGGGAGAGACCCAGTACTTC. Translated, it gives CASSVVGGETQYF.

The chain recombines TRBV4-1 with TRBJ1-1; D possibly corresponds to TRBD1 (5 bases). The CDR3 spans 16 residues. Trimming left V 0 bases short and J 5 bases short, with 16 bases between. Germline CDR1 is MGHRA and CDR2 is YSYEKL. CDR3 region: CASSQDTGPGGTEAFF. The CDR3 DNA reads TGCGCCAGCAGCCAAGACACGGGCCCGGGGGGTACTGAAGCTTTCTTT.

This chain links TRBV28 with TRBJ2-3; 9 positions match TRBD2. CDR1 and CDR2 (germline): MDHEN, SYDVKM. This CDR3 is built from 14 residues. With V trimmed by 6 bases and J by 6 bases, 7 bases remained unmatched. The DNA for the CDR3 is TGTGCCAGCAGCTCACGACTAGCGGTGGATACGCAGTATTTT. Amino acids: CASSSRLAVDTQYF.

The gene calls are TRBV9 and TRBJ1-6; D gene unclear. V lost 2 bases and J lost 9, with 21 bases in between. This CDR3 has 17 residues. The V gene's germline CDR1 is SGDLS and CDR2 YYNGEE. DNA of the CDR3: TGTGCCAGCAGCGTGTGGACGGACCTGCGCGGAGGTTCACCCCTCCACTTT. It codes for CASSVWTDLRGGSPLHF.

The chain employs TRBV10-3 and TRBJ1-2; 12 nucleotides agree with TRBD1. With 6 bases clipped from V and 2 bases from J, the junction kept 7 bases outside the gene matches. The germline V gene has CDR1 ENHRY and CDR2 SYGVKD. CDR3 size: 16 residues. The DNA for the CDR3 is TGTGCCATCAGCCCCGGGACAGGGGGCTCAAACTATGGCTACACCTTC. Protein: CAISPGTGGSNYGYTF.

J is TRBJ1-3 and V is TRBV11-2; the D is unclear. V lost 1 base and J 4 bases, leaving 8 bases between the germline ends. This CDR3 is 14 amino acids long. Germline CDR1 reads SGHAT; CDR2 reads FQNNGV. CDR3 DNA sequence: TGTGCCAGCAGCTTAGCCCCAAAAGGAAACACCATATATTTT. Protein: CASSLAPKGNTIYF.

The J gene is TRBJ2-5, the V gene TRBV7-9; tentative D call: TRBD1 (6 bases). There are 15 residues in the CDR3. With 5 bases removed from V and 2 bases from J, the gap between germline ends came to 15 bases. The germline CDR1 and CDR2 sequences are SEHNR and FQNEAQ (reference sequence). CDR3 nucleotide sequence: TGTGCCAGCAGCCCAGTGAGGGGACAACAAGAGACCCAGTACTTC. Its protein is CASSPVRGQQETQYF.

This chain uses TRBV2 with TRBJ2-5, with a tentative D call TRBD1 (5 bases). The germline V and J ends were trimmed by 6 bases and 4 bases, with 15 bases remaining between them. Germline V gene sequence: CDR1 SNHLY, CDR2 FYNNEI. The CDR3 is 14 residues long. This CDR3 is CASRARSQGETQYF. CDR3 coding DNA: TGTGCCAGCAGGGCCCGTTCCCAGGGAGAGACCCAGTACTTC.

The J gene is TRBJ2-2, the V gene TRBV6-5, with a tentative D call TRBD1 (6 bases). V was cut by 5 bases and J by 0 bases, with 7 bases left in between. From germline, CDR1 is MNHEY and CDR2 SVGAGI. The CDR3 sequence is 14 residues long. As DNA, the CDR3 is TGTGCCAGCAGTACAGGGTCGAACACCGGGGAGCTGTTTTTT. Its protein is CASSTGSNTGELFF.

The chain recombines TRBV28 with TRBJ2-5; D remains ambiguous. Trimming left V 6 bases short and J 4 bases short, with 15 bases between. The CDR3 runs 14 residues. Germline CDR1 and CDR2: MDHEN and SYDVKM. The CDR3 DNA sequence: TGTGCCAGCAGACCCCACCTAGTTAGAGAGACCCAGTACTTC. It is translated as CASRPHLVRETQYF.

The CDR3 spells CSVVSRERSYNEQFF. In DNA form, the CDR3 reads TGCAGCGTTGTTTCCCGGGAGCGCTCCTACAATGAGCAGTTCTTC. The V call is TRBV29-1, the J call TRBJ2-1, with D possibly being TRBD2 (6 bases). Germline loops: CDR1 SQVTM, CDR2 ANQGSEA. The CDR3 has 15 residues. The V and J ends lost 4 bases and 0 bases respectively, with 13 bases between them.

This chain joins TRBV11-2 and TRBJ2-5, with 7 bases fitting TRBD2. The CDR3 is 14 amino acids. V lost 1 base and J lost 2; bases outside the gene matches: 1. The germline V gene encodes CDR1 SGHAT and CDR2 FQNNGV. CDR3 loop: CASSLAAGQETQYF. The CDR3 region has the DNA TGTGCCAGCAGCTTAGCAGCGGGGCAAGAGACCCAGTACTTC.

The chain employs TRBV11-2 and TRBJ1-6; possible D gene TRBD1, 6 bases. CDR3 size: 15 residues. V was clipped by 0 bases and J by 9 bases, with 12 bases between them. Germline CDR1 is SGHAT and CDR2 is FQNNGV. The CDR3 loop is CASSLDRGYGSPLHF. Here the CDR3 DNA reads TGTGCCAGCAGCTTAGACAGGGGATACGGTTCACCCCTCCACTTT.

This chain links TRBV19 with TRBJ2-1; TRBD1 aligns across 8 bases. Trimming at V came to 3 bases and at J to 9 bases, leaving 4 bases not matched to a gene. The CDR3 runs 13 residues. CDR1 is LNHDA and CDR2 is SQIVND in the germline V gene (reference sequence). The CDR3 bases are TGTGCCAGTAGTATCCAGGGGGCGGCTGAGCAGTTCTTC. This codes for CASSIQGAAEQFF.